The 19 T cell receptor beta chains below all came from one sample that was sequenced in a study of CDR3 diversity in severe acne. One entry per CDR3 protein results from TCRdb running MiXCR on the PCR reads. The sample lists roughly 93,000 distinct CDR3 sequences, around 54% occurring once. Input material: blood. The receptor source for this set is a male donor with severe acne vulgaris.

The chain is built from TRBV7-2 and TRBJ1-2; D is undetermined. Germline CDR1 is SGHTA and CDR2 is FQGNSA. The CDR3 is 15 amino acids. Between the trimmed V and J ends, which lost 0 bases and 6 bases, there was a span of 14 bases. CDR3 region: CASSLASYGRDGYTF. The CDR3 DNA sequence: TGTGCCAGCAGCTTAGCGTCGTACGGAAGAGATGGCTACACCTTC.

This clonotype was observed a few times. The chain links TRBV6-1 to TRBJ1-3; no clear D. V was shortened by 1 base and J by 2 bases, with 15 bases between the two germline ends. CDR1 and CDR2 (germline): MNHNS, SASEGT. The CDR3 spans 17 residues. This CDR3 is CASSEDGHFETGNTIYF. Here the CDR3 DNA reads TGTGCCAGCAGTGAAGACGGCCACTTTGAAACTGGAAACACCATATATTTT.

This clonotype has only one observation. Compared with germline, one end of the junction differs, possibly owing to a read error. The chain joins TRBV5-1 to TRBJ2-5; tentatively, D is TRBD1 or TRBD2 (5 bases each). The CDR3 extends over 14 amino acids. The germline CDR1 and CDR2 sequences are SGHRS and YFSETQ. DNA for the CDR3: TGTGCCAGCAGCTTTGGGACGGGCCAAGAGACCCAGTACTTC. Its protein is CASSFGTGQETQYF.

There are many counts of this clonotype. Its ends do not fully match the called genes, so a read error is possible. The chain recombines TRBV20-1 with TRBJ1-1; D not resolved. The germline V gene has CDR1 DFQATT and CDR2 SNEGSKA (reference sequence). The CDR3 loop spans 13 amino acids. The CDR3 DNA follows: TGCAGTGCTAGTGTCTCTCTGAATACTGAAGCTTTCTTT. It yields the protein CSASVSLNTEAFF.

This clonotype turned up a few times. This chain links TRBV7-9 with TRBJ1-4; no definite D call. Trimming stripped 0 bases from V and 0 bases from J, with 2 bases between. The CDR3 covers 14 residues. The germline gives CDR1 SEHNR, CDR2 FQNEAQ (reference sequence). CDR3 nucleotide sequence: TGTGCCAGCAGCTTAGCTGCAACTAATGAAAAACTGTTTTTT. Amino acids: CASSLAATNEKLFF.

The chain recombines TRBV7-9 with TRBJ2-5, with 8 bases matching TRBD1. With V trimmed by 5 bases and J by 5 bases, 13 bases remained unmatched. Germline CDR1 reads SEHNR; CDR2 reads FQNEAQ (reference sequence). The CDR3 totals 16 residues. The CDR3 loop reads CASSKGQGVSRETQYF. In DNA form, the CDR3 reads TGTGCCAGCAGCAAAGGACAGGGAGTCTCGCGGGAGACCCAGTACTTC.

CDR3 residues: CASGLAGPDEQFF. The CDR3 DNA is TGTGCCTCTGGACTAGCGGGTCCTGATGAGCAGTTCTTC. The chain carries TRBV24-1 and TRBJ2-1; 11 bases are a match to TRBD2. The germline CDR1 and CDR2 sequences are KGHDR and SFDVKD. The CDR3 totals 13 residues. V lost 12 bases and J lost 8; bases outside the gene matches: 8.

This rearrangement joins TRBV11-2 to TRBJ2-7; D ambiguous. V lost 5 bases and J 1 base, leaving 12 bases between the germline ends. The germline V gene encodes CDR1 SGHAT and CDR2 FQNNGV. CDR3 length equals 14 residues. CDR3 DNA: TGTGCCAGCAGCCGACCGGGTAGTTCCTACGAGCAGTACTTC. Amino acid sequence: CASSRPGSSYEQYF.

Many counts were recorded for this clonotype. This may stem from a read error, because a much larger clone lies one nucleotide away. This CDR3 fails to terminate in the conserved phenylalanine or tryptophan, so it likely reflects a read error. This chain joins TRBV20-1 and TRBJ2-1; 8 nucleotides agree with TRBD1. Germline trimming cut 4 bases from V and 9 bases from J; bases unmatched to any gene: 14. CDR1 and CDR2 from the germline V gene are DFQATT and SNEGSKA (reference sequence). This CDR3 comprises 15 residues. This chain's CDR3 is CSAMSWGQGAIEQFS. The DNA of the CDR3 is TGCAGTGCTATGTCGTGGGGGCAGGGGGCGATTGAGCAGTTCTCC.

The chain joins TRBV7-2 to TRBJ2-5; 13 bases map to TRBD2. The germline V gene has CDR1 SGHTA and CDR2 FQGNSA. V lost 5 bases and J lost 2; bases outside the gene matches: 8. There are 17 residues in the CDR3. The CDR3 loop reads CASSPLGTSGIQETQYF. The DNA of the CDR3 is TGTGCCAGCAGCCCCCTGGGGACTAGCGGGATTCAAGAGACCCAGTACTTC.

This chain joins TRBV24-1 and TRBJ1-4; D is possibly TRBD1 (6 bases). The V end was cut by 3 bases, the J end by 8 bases, with 21 bases between. Germline V gene lookup returns CDR1 KGHDR and CDR2 SFDVKD. The CDR3 sequence is 17 residues long. The chain's CDR3 is CATSDGNRVLGDEKLFF. The DNA for the CDR3 is TGTGCCACCAGTGATGGAAACAGGGTATTGGGGGACGAAAAACTGTTTTTT.

The gene calls are TRBV27 and TRBJ1-1; D not certain. CDR3 size: 13 residues. V dropped 3 bases and J dropped 5 bases, with 10 bases sitting between them. CDR1 and CDR2 from the germline V gene are MNHEY and SMNVEV (reference sequence). The CDR3 reads CASSLGWGTEAFF. The CDR3 DNA is TGTGCCAGCAGTTTGGGCTGGGGAACTGAAGCTTTCTTT.

In its sample, this clonotype was seen many times. The V call is TRBV7-2, the J call TRBJ2-1; weak D call: TRBD1 (6 bases). The CDR3 totals 17 residues. The V end was cut by 4 bases, the J end by 0 bases, with 16 bases between. The germline CDR1 and CDR2 sequences are SGHTA and FQGNSA. The CDR3 DNA sequence: TGTGCCAGCAGCTCCCACAGGGCGCTTAGCTCCTACAATGAGCAGTTCTTC. It yields the protein CASSSHRALSSYNEQFF.

The chain has TRBV24-1 and TRBJ2-7; 10 bases fit TRBD2. J gave up 2 bases and V 7 bases, and 19 bases lay outside the gene matches. Germline V gene lookup returns CDR1 KGHDR and CDR2 SFDVKD. The CDR3 length is 19 residues. The CDR3 loop is CATSGWEPASGGQAYEQYF. The CDR3 DNA reads TGTGCCACCAGCGGATGGGAGCCGGCTAGCGGGGGACAGGCCTACGAGCAGTACTTC.

By sample fraction, this clonotype is medium-sized. The chain recombines TRBV4-1 with TRBJ2-7; D call uncertain. With 1 base removed from V and 4 bases from J, the gap between germline ends came to 14 bases. Germline CDR1 MGHRA, CDR2 YSYEKL. The CDR3 spans 15 residues. The DNA of the CDR3 is TGCGCCAGCAGCCAAGTGGGCAGGACCGGATACGAGCAGTACTTC. Encoded protein: CASSQVGRTGYEQYF.

The genes are TRBV20-1 and TRBJ2-7, with 15 bases lining up with TRBD2. The CDR3 length is 16 residues. The germline CDR1 and CDR2 sequences are DFQATT and SNEGSKA (reference sequence). The junction had 7 bases not matched to a gene; V was cut back by 5 bases and J by 2 bases. CDR3: CSAGGTSGRKTYEQYF. The CDR3 DNA sequence: TGCAGTGCTGGAGGGACTAGCGGGAGGAAGACCTACGAGCAGTACTTC.

This clonotype was observed a handful of times. The rearrangement joins TRBV2 to TRBJ1-2; no clear D. Trimming took off 7 bases at V and 2 bases at J, with 20 bases between the two ends. The germline gives CDR1 SNHLY, CDR2 FYNNEI. This CDR3 has 16 residues. The chain's CDR3 is CASTGYSLDENYGYTF. CDR3 DNA: TGTGCCAGCACCGGCTACAGTTTGGACGAGAACTATGGCTACACCTTC.

This clonotype was counted at least ten times. This chain uses TRBV5-1 with TRBJ1-1, with D unclear. V was shortened by 2 bases and J by 0 bases, with 5 bases between the two germline ends. CDR1 is SGHRS and CDR2 is YFSETQ in the germline V gene. The CDR3 is 13 residues long. CDR3 bases: TGCGCCAGCAGCTTTAAAATGAACACTGAAGCTTTCTTT. This gives the protein CASSFKMNTEAFF.

This clonotype was found many times. The chain couples TRBV7-8 to TRBJ1-5; 8 bases agree with TRBD1. The junction had 15 bases not matched to a gene; V was cut back by 2 bases and J by 0 bases. The CDR3 runs to 20 residues. Germline-derived CDR1 and CDR2 are SGHVS and FQNEAQ. This chain's CDR3 is CASSLSFRDRTTYSNQPQHF. In DNA, the CDR3 is TGTGCCAGCAGCTTAAGTTTCCGGGACAGGACCACTTATAGCAATCAGCCCCAGCATTTT.